The 27 T cell receptor beta chains presented below share a single source sample, sequenced in a study of cytomegalovirus exposure and HLA in healthy donors. PCR used 60 Vbeta primers and 13 Jbeta primers. Measured with immunoSEQ multiplex PCR; TCRdb has only the in-frame clones, and not every one. The sample comprises some 140,000 clones, 74% of which are singletons, and under 2.5% rests with the top ten. The sample taken for sequencing was PBMCs. The receptor set was obtained from a man younger than 40 in good health and CMV-seronegative.

V usage is TRBV7-9 and J usage is TRBJ1-1; TRBD1 agrees at 8 bases. This CDR3 is built from 15 residues. V lost 1 base, J lost 3 bases, and 4 bases stayed unmatched. The germline V gene has CDR1 SEHNR and CDR2 FQNEAQ (reference sequence). The CDR3 DNA reads as TGTGCCAGCAGCTTAGGACAGGGGCCGTACACTGAAGCTTTCTTT. This translates into CASSLGQGPYTEAFF.

The V gene is TRBV5-6, the J gene TRBJ1-2; tentative D call: TRBD1 (5 bases). The CDR3 totals 17 residues. Germline assignment: CDR1 SGHDT and CDR2 YYEEEE. The V gene lost 3 bases and the J gene lost 4 bases, with 22 bases spanning the gap. CDR3 sequence reads: CASSYPTIGGTSYGYTF. The CDR3 coding sequence is TGTGCCAGCAGCTACCCAACGATTGGCGGGACGTCCTATGGCTACACCTTC.

Concerning this clone itself: Other nucleotide sequences from this sample produce the same CDR3. The chain carries TRBV7-2 and TRBJ2-1, with D possibly matching TRBD2 (6 bases). The CDR3 consists of 13 residues. Germline lookup yields CDR1 SGHTA and CDR2 FQGNSA. Trimming pared 6 bases from V and 6 bases from J, leaving 12 bases between. Here the CDR3 reads CASSLGGSNEQFF. The CDR3 nucleotides are TGTGCCAGCAGTTTGGGGGGATCCAATGAGCAGTTCTTC.

The rearrangement uses TRBV15 and TRBJ1-1, with TRBD1 matching over 7 bases. Germline V CDR1 and CDR2: LNHNV, YYDKDF (reference sequence). J lost 1 base, V lost 0 bases, and 5 bases had no gene match. This CDR3 is built from 16 residues. The CDR3 coding sequence is TGTGCCACCAGCAGAGATGGGAGACAGGGGAACACTGAAGCTTTCTTT. This codes for CATSRDGRQGNTEAFF. Variable domain in full (rest from reference TRBV15 and TRBJ1-1): DAMVIQNPRYQVTQFGKPVTLSCSQTLNHNVMYWYQQKSSQAPKLLFHYYDKDFNNEADTPDNFQSRRPNTSFCFLDIRSPGLGDTAMYLCATSRDGRQGNTEAFFGQGTRLTVV.

This clone has a handful of counts. The chain is built from TRBV5-1 and TRBJ1-4, with 7 bases matching TRBD1. This CDR3 region has 15 residues. V dropped 4 bases and J dropped 5; count of bases not matched to a gene: 8. Germline CDR1 SGHRS, CDR2 YFSETQ. The CDR3 nucleotides read TGCGCCAGCAGCCCGATCGACAGGGACAATGAAAAACTGTTTTTT. It specifies CASSPIDRDNEKLFF.

There are a few counts of this clone. The genes are TRBV29-1 and TRBJ2-2, with 12 bases identical to TRBD2. V dropped 7 bases and J dropped 6; count of bases not matched to a gene: 9. The CDR3 extends over 15 amino acids. Germline V gives CDR1 SQVTM, CDR2 ANQGSEA. The CDR3 loop reads CSALTSGGFSGELFF. CDR3 in DNA: TGCAGCGCATTGACTAGCGGGGGTTTCTCCGGGGAGCTGTTTTTT.

This sequence joins TRBV7-6 and TRBJ2-4, with D possibly matching TRBD1 (6 bases). CDR1 and CDR2 from the germline V gene are SGHVS and FNYEAQ. V was pared by 2 bases and J by 4 bases, with 12 bases between. CDR3 length equals 15 residues. CDR3 sequence reads: CASSLYRGQKNIQYF. DNA of the CDR3: TGTGCCAGCAGCTTATACCGCGGACAGAAAAACATTCAGTACTTC.

With regard to this clone: Additional DNA sequences in this sample encode the identical CDR3. V gene TRBV18 combines with J gene TRBJ1-5, with D maybe TRBD1 (6 bases). The germline gives CDR1 KGHSH, CDR2 LQKENI. CDR3 length: 13 residues. The V gene lost 3 bases and the J gene lost 4 bases, with 7 bases spanning the gap. The CDR3 loop reads CASSPDRNQPQHF. The CDR3 DNA is TGTGCCAGCTCACCGGACAGAAATCAGCCCCAGCATTTT.

This clone has a handful of counts. The chain joins TRBV18 to TRBJ1-1, with a possible D match to TRBD1 (5 bases). Trimming took off 1 base at V and 4 bases at J, with 10 bases between the two ends. The germline gives CDR1 KGHSH, CDR2 LQKENI. This CDR3 comprises 14 residues. The CDR3 spells CASSPRGGTTEAFF. CDR3 nucleotides: TGTGCCAGCTCACCACGCGGGGGTACCACTGAAGCTTTCTTT.

V usage is TRBV4-1 and J usage is TRBJ2-3; 9 nucleotides match TRBD2. The germline V gene has CDR1 MGHRA and CDR2 YSYEKL. This CDR3 is 15 amino acids long. Losses at the gene ends were 0 bases for V and 3 bases for J; bases not matched to a gene: 1. The CDR3: CASSQEGLATDTQYF. The DNA for the CDR3 is TGCGCCAGCAGCCAAGAGGGACTAGCAACAGATACGCAGTATTTT.

The chain links TRBV30 to TRBJ2-2; 7 positions match TRBD2. There are 13 residues in the CDR3. Germline CDR1 reads GTSNPN; CDR2 reads SVGIG (reference sequence). The junction had 1 base not matched to a gene; V was cut back by 5 bases and J by 1 base. The chain's CDR3 is CAWGGENTGELFF. DNA for the CDR3: TGTGCCTGGGGGGGGGAGAACACCGGGGAGCTGTTTTTT.

The chain joins TRBV28 to TRBJ1-2; 7 nucleotides agree with TRBD1. The germline V gene has CDR1 MDHEN and CDR2 SYDVKM. CDR3 length: 18 amino acids. V lost 6 bases to trimming and J lost 6 bases; unmatched junction nucleotides: 22. The CDR3 reads CASSYFLRDRKRRDGYTF. The CDR3 DNA follows: TGTGCCAGCAGCTACTTTTTACGGGACAGAAAACGACGGGATGGCTACACCTTC.

There are a few counts of this clone. V is TRBV4-3 and J is TRBJ1-1; 11 bases line up with TRBD1. CDR3 length equals 16 residues. The V gene end was trimmed by 1 base and the J gene end by 0 bases; junction bases not matched to a gene: 1. CDR1 and CDR2 (germline): LGHNA, YSLEER. The chain's CDR3 is CASSQGTGGLNTEAFF. The DNA for the CDR3 is TGCGCCAGCAGCCAAGGGACAGGGGGCTTGAACACTGAAGCTTTCTTT.

The chain is built from TRBV6-6 and TRBJ2-3, with D perhaps TRBD2 (6 bases). Germline lookup yields CDR1 MNHNY and CDR2 SVGAGI (reference sequence). The V and J ends lost 1 base and 4 bases respectively, with 15 bases between them. This CDR3 comprises 16 residues. As DNA, the CDR3 is TGTGCCAGCAGTTACTTGGTCGGGAGAGGGTCAGATACGCAGTATTTT. Translation: CASSYLVGRGSDTQYF.

The chain couples TRBV27 to TRBJ1-2; the D gene is possibly TRBD1 (6 bases). V was shortened by 2 bases and J by 4 bases, with 11 bases between the two germline ends. Germline CDR1 is MNHEY and CDR2 is SMNVEV (reference sequence). The CDR3 has 14 residues. The CDR3 region is CASSLEGTTYGYTF. The CDR3 bases are TGTGCCAGCAGTTTAGAGGGGACAACCTATGGCTACACCTTC.

The chain recombines TRBV6-5 with TRBJ2-7, with TRBD1 matching 9 bases. J lost 5 bases, V lost 0 bases, and 8 bases had no gene match. Per germline, CDR1 MNHEY and CDR2 SVGAGI. The length of the CDR3 is 16 residues. CDR3 sequence (DNA): TGTGCCAGCAGTTACTCGGACAGGGGTTTGGCCCACGAGCAGTACTTC. This sequence encodes CASSYSDRGLAHEQYF.

V and J are TRBV6-4 and TRBJ2-1; TRBD2 aligns across 9 bases. V dropped 4 bases and J dropped 5; count of bases not matched to a gene: 6. The CDR3 is made up of 15 amino acids. Looked up from germline, CDR1 is MRHNA and CDR2 is SNTAGT. The CDR3 loop reads CASSVASGVHNEQFF. In nucleotides, the CDR3 is TGTGCCAGCAGTGTGGCTAGCGGGGTTCACAATGAGCAGTTCTTC.

In its sample, this clone was seen once. This chain links TRBV9 with TRBJ2-7; TRBD1 aligns across 7 bases. The CDR3 spans 14 residues. Germline V gene lookup returns CDR1 SGDLS and CDR2 YYNGEE. The V and J ends lost 2 bases and 0 bases, in that order; junction bases with no gene match: 2. CDR3 nucleotide sequence: TGTGCCAGCAGCGTCGAGGGGGCCTCCTACGAGCAGTACTTC. This encodes CASSVEGASYEQYF.

The chain links TRBV5-4 to TRBJ2-5, with D tentatively TRBD2 (6 bases). The V gene's germline CDR1 is SGHNT and CDR2 YYREEE (reference sequence). The CDR3 spans 13 residues. V was clipped by 4 bases and J by 4 bases, with 11 bases between them. CDR3 nucleotides: TGTGCCAGCAGCCAGGGAGGAGGAGAGACCCAGTACTTC. This sequence encodes CASSQGGGETQYF.

The chain carries TRBV14 and TRBJ2-7; 7 nucleotides align to TRBD1. This CDR3 is 15 amino acids long. Per the germline V gene, CDR1 is SGHDN and CDR2 is FVKESK. V lost 1 base to trimming and J lost 2 bases; unmatched junction nucleotides: 5. CDR3: CASSQGARGTYEQYF. CDR3 DNA: TGTGCCAGCAGCCAAGGGGCCAGGGGGACCTACGAGCAGTACTTC.

In this sample, this clone turned up a few times. The chain carries TRBV30 and TRBJ2-1; D perhaps matches TRBD2 (6 bases). Per germline, CDR1 GTSNPN and CDR2 SVGIG (reference sequence). CDR3 length: 14 amino acids. V was cut by 4 bases and J by 8 bases, with 18 bases left in between. The CDR3 region has the DNA TGTGCCTGGAATTACAATTTCGGGGGAGATGAGCAGTTCTTC. This gives the protein CAWNYNFGGDEQFF.

CDR3 DNA: TGCACCGGGGCTAGCGGGAAAGAGACCCAGTACTTC. Its translation: CTGASGKETQYF. The chain uses TRBV29-1 and TRBJ2-5; TRBD2 aligns across 9 bases. The CDR3 totals 12 residues. Germline V CDR1 and CDR2: SQVTM, ANQGSEA.

The V gene is TRBV6-7, the J gene TRBJ2-7; 8 nucleotides match TRBD1. TRBV6-7 qualifies as an ORF whose function is uncertain. This CDR3 comprises 14 residues. Germline trimming cut 5 bases from V and 1 base from J; bases unmatched to any gene: 4. CDR3 amino acids: CASSPDRESYEQYF. CDR3 bases: TGTGCCAGCAGTCCGGACAGGGAATCCTACGAGCAGTACTTC.

This clone has more than one count but fewer than ten. The gene calls are TRBV6-1 and TRBJ2-2; TRBD2 matches at 7 bases. The CDR3 extends over 17 amino acids. The germline V gene encodes CDR1 MNHNS and CDR2 SASEGT. V was pared by 0 bases and J by 3 bases, with 7 bases of the junction left unmatched. CDR3 sequence: CASSEARSGVDTGELFF. The CDR3, as DNA: TGTGCCAGCAGTGAAGCGCGGAGCGGGGTGGACACCGGGGAGCTGTTTTTT.

In nucleotides, the CDR3 is TGTGCCAGCAGGAGACACGAGCAAGAGACCCAGTACTTC. Amino acids: CASRRHEQETQYF. V usage is TRBV6-1 and J usage is TRBJ2-5; D is unclear. CDR1 and CDR2 (germline): MNHNS, SASEGT. V was cut by 6 bases and J by 2 bases, with 10 bases left in between. CDR3 length equals 13 residues.

This clone was seen once. The V and J genes are TRBV27 and TRBJ2-5; 7 positions agree with TRBD1. CDR3 length equals 13 residues. The trim removed 5 bases at V and 5 bases at J, leaving 5 bases unmatched. Germline lookup yields CDR1 MNHEY and CDR2 SMNVEV (reference sequence). The CDR3 DNA is TGTGCCAGCAGTACACAGGGGATGGAGACCCAGTACTTC. Residues: CASSTQGMETQYF.

The V gene is TRBV5-1, the J gene TRBJ2-7; 11 bases match TRBD1. CDR3 length: 14 amino acids. With 2 bases clipped from V and 6 bases from J, the junction kept 4 bases outside the gene matches. Germline lookup yields CDR1 SGHRS and CDR2 YFSETQ. CDR3 sequence: CASSFGQGASEQYF. The CDR3 coding sequence is TGCGCCAGCAGCTTCGGACAGGGGGCGTCCGAGCAGTACTTC.